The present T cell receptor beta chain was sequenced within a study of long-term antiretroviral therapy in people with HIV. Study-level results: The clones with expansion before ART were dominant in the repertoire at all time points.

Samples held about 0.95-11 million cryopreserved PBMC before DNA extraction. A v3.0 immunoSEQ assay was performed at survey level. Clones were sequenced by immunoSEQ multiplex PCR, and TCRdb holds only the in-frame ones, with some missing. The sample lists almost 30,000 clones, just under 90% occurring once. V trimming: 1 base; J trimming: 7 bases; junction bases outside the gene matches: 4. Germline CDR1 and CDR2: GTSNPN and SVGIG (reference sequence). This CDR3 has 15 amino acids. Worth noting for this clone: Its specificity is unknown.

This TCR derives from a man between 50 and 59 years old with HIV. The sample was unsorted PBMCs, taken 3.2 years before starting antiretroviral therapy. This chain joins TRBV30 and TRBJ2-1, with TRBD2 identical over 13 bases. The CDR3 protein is CAWSEGLAGINEQFF. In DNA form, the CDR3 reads TGTGCCTGGAGTGAGGGACTAGCGGGAATAAATGAGCAGTTCTTC.